What follows describes a single T cell receptor beta chain. It lacks a known antigen. No quality values exist for individual bases; no much larger clone is one base distant. This sample was taken from a study of blood T cell repertoires in COVID-19 (dated by TCRdb to the early 2020s). A note on the overall study: Samples covering the acute and convalescent phases of COVID-19 were provided by collaborators in the United States, Italy and Spain. The material from the prospective study consisted of cDNA or gDNA derived from T cells, B-cell-depleted T cells, or PBMCs. Subjects who had been exposed to COVID-19, were actively infected with it, or had recovered from it provided the deeply sampled blood TCRbeta repertoires that made up the dataset. The repertoires were made available in a free public database intended to serve as a resource for research on the immune response to SARS-CoV-2. Samples were obtained from the ongoing ImmuneRACE study (first 160 participants) and from over 1,000 subjects provided by 6 global collaborators. The sample metadata nearly always contained a de-identified subject ID, COVID-19 status, age in years and sex. Where available, HLA class I and class II types were taken from metadata supplied by the sample provider and were not determined by assay-based typing. The paper as a whole reports these results and caveats: The amount of clinical and demographic metadata varied by source and participant and was provided uncurated.

TCRbeta CDR3 regions were amplified from genomic DNA by means of the immunoSEQ Assay, a bias-controlled multiplex PCR. Per the original workflow: The number of nucleated cells in each sample was estimated from the amplification of reference gene primers within the assay. To quantify the absolute abundance of each unique TCRbeta CDR3 rearrangement, sequence reads were collapsed and filtered. For each sample, productive Simpson clonality was calculated as the square root of Simpson's diversity index over productive rearrangements. TCRdb stores this immuneACCESS table with in-frame sequences only. Part of the clones is absent; in the studies checked, under half of the shortfall reflects unresolved V genes, and no reason is known for the rest. V, J and clone size are those of that table, while D and trimming were read from the DNA. This sample is represented by 310,000 or so clones; roughly 86% of them were singletons. 8% to 9% of the sample is in the top ten clones.

Participants in the prospective study were enrolled through a virtual design, were aged roughly 18 to 90 years, and lived in approximately 24 United States geographic areas. Cohort assignment in the prospective study relied on participant-reported clinical history from a screening survey and a study questionnaire. Recovered participants in ImmuneRACE Cohort 3 were defined as having two consecutive negative NP/OP PCR tests, clearance from a healthcare professional, or resolution of symptoms. In the prospective study, mobile phlebotomists collected whole blood, serum and a nasopharyngeal or oropharyngeal swab from each participant. Prospective study participants could optionally give additional blood draws and questionnaires over an approximately 2-month period. Prospective study blood samples were shipped either frozen or at room temperature before DNA extraction. This sequence was found in a woman younger than 35 who had recovered from COVID-19. Sequencing was carried out using PBMCs or T cells enriched from blood (not recorded which).

The nucleotides read TGTGCCAGCAGTATCACAGGGGACCTGAACACTGAAGCTTTCTTT. The encoded protein is CASSITGDLNTEAFF. This sequence uses TRBV28 and TRBJ1-1, with TRBD1 identical over 7 junction bases. Relative to germline, V is missing 5 bases and J is missing 0 bases, with 6 bases of the junction outside any gene match. As encoded in the germline V gene, CDR1 is MDHEN while CDR2 is SYDVKM. Counted from cysteine to phenylalanine, this CDR3 has 15 amino acids. Of all the DNA, just the CDR3 is kept, 45 bases in frame from base 1.